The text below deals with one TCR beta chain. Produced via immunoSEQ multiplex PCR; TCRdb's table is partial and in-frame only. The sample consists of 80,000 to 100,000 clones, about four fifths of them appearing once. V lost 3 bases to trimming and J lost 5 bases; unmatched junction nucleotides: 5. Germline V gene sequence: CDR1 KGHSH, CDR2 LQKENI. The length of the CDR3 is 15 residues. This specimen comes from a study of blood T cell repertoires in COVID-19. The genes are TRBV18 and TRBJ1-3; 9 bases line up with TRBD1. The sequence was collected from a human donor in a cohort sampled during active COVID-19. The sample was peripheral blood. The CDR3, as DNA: TGTGCCAGCTCACCGCCACAGGGGGCGAGAAACACCATATATTTT. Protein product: CASSPPQGARNTIYF.